This entry describes one T cell receptor beta chain. Its cognate antigen has yet to be identified. Base-call qualities are not available, and no considerably larger clone is one nucleotide away. This sample was taken from a study of technical replicates of blood from a few donors listed by TCRdb under 2017. Reading the germline V gene gives CDR1 SGHTA and CDR2 FQGNSA. V is pruned by 5 bases and J by 6 bases, leaving 6 bases of the junction without a gene match. Spanning cysteine to phenylalanine, the CDR3 consists of 13 amino acids. The DNA shown is the 39-base CDR3, in frame from base 1. The library was built by means of the immunoSEQ multiplex PCR assay. TCRdb stores this immuneACCESS table with in-frame sequences only. Part of the clones is absent; in the studies checked, under half of the shortfall reflects unresolved V genes, and no reason is known for the rest. The sample includes more than 60,000 clones, with around 95% observed a single time. The biggest ten clones account for about 0.27% of the sample.

The sample consisted of T cells isolated from PBMCs. The V and J genes are TRBV7-2 and TRBJ1-1; 7 central nucleotides agree with TRBD1. The sequence derives from a human donor in good health. The DNA sequence is TGTGCCAGCAGCACCGACAGGGCGGCTGAAGCTTTCTTT. This codes for CASSTDRAAEAFF.